The rows below give T cell receptor beta chains drawn from one sample of a study of blood T cells in healthy people across ages. TCRdb ran MiXCR on the 5' RACE reads and lists one entry per CDR3 protein. The sample holds 1.5 million to 2 million distinct CDR3 sequences, 28% seen once. Sequencing was performed on blood. The receptors originated from a woman aged 25 to 45 in good health. The CDR3 runs from the conserved cysteine through the conserved F or W. A D gene is named only where the DNA matches it firmly. Size tells how often a clone was seen (once, few, many) or the class of an expanded clone, and some rows leave it out.

clone size: many; D gene: -; V gene: TRBV25-1; J gene: TRBJ1-2; CDR3 DNA: TGTGCCAGCAGTGAAGGGAGGGGAGGATATGGCTACACCTTC; CDR3 protein: CASSEGRGGYGYTF
clone size: many; D gene: -; V gene: TRBV15; J gene: TRBJ1-6; CDR3 DNA: TGTGCCACCAGCAGAGATTCTTGGGGCAGGGTTGACTCACCCCTCCACTTT; CDR3 protein: CATSRDSWGRVDSPLHF
clone size: few; D gene: TRBD2; V gene: TRBV20-1; J gene: TRBJ2-3; CDR3 DNA: TGCAGTGCTAGCCAGCGGGCTAGCGGGGGCACAGATACGCAGTATTTT; CDR3 protein: CSASQRASGGTDTQYF
clone size: -; D gene: TRBD1; V gene: TRBV7-8; J gene: TRBJ1-2; CDR3 DNA: TGTGCCAGCAGCTTAGTTGAGTTAGGAGGGGGCGCGTACTATGGCTACACCTTC; CDR3 protein: CASSLVELGGGAYYGYTF
clone size: many; D gene: -; V gene: TRBV6-5; J gene: TRBJ2-1; CDR3 DNA: TGTGCCAGCAGACCCGTTGACCAGGCCAATGAGCAGTTCTTC; CDR3 protein: CASRPVDQANEQFF
clone size: few; D gene: -; V gene: TRBV7-2; J gene: TRBJ1-2; CDR3 DNA: TGTGCCAGCAGCTTAGATGTCACTCTATCAGGTGGCTACACCTTC; CDR3 protein: CASSLDVTLSGGYTF
clone size: many; D gene: -; V gene: TRBV20-1; J gene: TRBJ2-1; CDR3 DNA: TGCAGTGCTAGAGTTGTGAATGAGCAGTTCTTC; CDR3 protein: CSARVVNEQFF
clone size: few; D gene: -; V gene: TRBV4-1; J gene: TRBJ1-5; CDR3 DNA: TGCGCCAGCAGCCAAAGCACAGATAGCAATCAGCCCCAGCATTTT; CDR3 protein: CASSQSTDSNQPQHF
clone size: few; D gene: TRBD1; V gene: TRBV12-3/TRBV12-4; J gene: TRBJ1-2; CDR3 DNA: TGTGCCAGCAGTCCCCAGGACAGGGCTGCGAGGTATGGCTACACCTTC; CDR3 protein: CASSPQDRAARYGYTF
clone size: few; D gene: -; V gene: TRBV7-9; J gene: TRBJ1-6; CDR3 DNA: TGTGCCAGCAGCGTGGACGGGGATTGGTCACCCCTCCACTTT; CDR3 protein: CASSVDGDWSPLHF
clone size: few; D gene: -; V gene: TRBV5-5; J gene: TRBJ1-6; CDR3 DNA: TGTGCCAGCAGCCGGACATATTATAATTCACCCCTCCACTTT; CDR3 protein: CASSRTYYNSPLHF
clone size: -; D gene: TRBD2; V gene: TRBV20-1; J gene: TRBJ2-5; CDR3 DNA: TGCAGTGCTAGAGAGACTAGCGTGAATGAGCAGTACTTC; CDR3 protein: CSARETSVNEQYF
clone size: -; D gene: -; V gene: TRBV20-1; J gene: TRBJ2-6; CDR3 DNA: TGCAGTGCTAGTGCAGTTGGGGCCAACGTCCTGACTTTC; CDR3 protein: CSASAVGANVLTF
clone size: few; D gene: -; V gene: TRBV20-1; J gene: TRBJ2-7; CDR3 DNA: TGCAGTGCTAGTACAGGCCCGTCCTCGGGGGACGAGCAGTACTTC; CDR3 protein: CSASTGPSSGDEQYF
clone size: -; D gene: -; V gene: TRBV11-2; J gene: TRBJ2-7; CDR3 DNA: TGTGCCGGCAATACAGGGTCGGGCGAGCAGTACTTC; CDR3 protein: CAGNTGSGEQYF
clone size: once; D gene: TRBD1; V gene: TRBV18; J gene: TRBJ2-3; CDR3 DNA: TGTGCCAGCTCACCCGACAGGGGAGGTCCAGATACGCAGTATTTT; CDR3 protein: CASSPDRGGPDTQYF
clone size: -; D gene: TRBD2; V gene: TRBV5-1; J gene: TRBJ2-5; CDR3 DNA: TGCGCCAGCAGGCTGACTAGCGGGGCGATGGCAGAGACCCAGTACTTC; CDR3 protein: CASRLTSGAMAETQYF
clone size: many; D gene: TRBD2; V gene: TRBV7-2; J gene: TRBJ2-4; CDR3 DNA: TGTGCCAGCAGCTTGTTGCGGGAGCAAAACATTCAGTACTTC; CDR3 protein: CASSLLREQNIQYF
clone size: few; D gene: -; V gene: TRBV5-5; J gene: TRBJ2-3; CDR3 DNA: TGTGCCAGCAGCTTGCAGGGGGGTCCTAGCACAGATACGCAGTATTTT; CDR3 protein: CASSLQGGPSTDTQYF
clone size: -; D gene: TRBD2; V gene: TRBV19; J gene: TRBJ2-1; CDR3 DNA: TGTGCCAGTAGTTTACTAGCGGGCCCGGGTAATGAGCAGTTCTTC; CDR3 protein: CASSLLAGPGNEQFF
clone size: -; D gene: -; V gene: TRBV7-6; J gene: TRBJ2-7; CDR3 DNA: TGTGCCAGCAGCTGCCAGGGAAACTCCTACGAGCAGTACTTC; CDR3 protein: CASSCQGNSYEQYF
clone size: -; D gene: -; V gene: TRBV10-2; J gene: TRBJ2-3; CDR3 DNA: TGCGCCATTCGAGCGGTCCGGAGCACAGATACGCAGTATTTT; CDR3 protein: CAIRAVRSTDTQYF
clone size: -; D gene: TRBD2; V gene: TRBV12-3/TRBV12-4; J gene: TRBJ2-2; CDR3 DNA: TGTGCCAGCAGCGCGGCTAGCGGGGGGGCCATCACCGGGGAGCGGTTTTTT; CDR3 protein: CASSAASGGAITGERFF